This TCR beta chain was documented in a study of persistence of HIV-infected CD4 T cells. Whole-study findings and limits: Degenerate expanded CDR3beta sequences were enriched among CMV- and Gag-responding cells.

Lysates of CMV-infected fibroblasts at approximately 10 ug/mL stimulated these cells. CD40L-negative CD69-negative CD45RO-high memory CD4+ T cells were sorted as populations depleted of antigen-responding cells. Sequencing used immunoSEQ version 4 in survey mode. Clones were read by immunoSEQ multiplex PCR, and TCRdb kept only the in-frame ones, dropping some. The sample consists of tens of thousands of clones, 70% to 80% of them appearing once. Trimming cost V 4 bases and J 4 bases, with 19 bases left between them. Germline-derived CDR1 and CDR2 are MNHEY and SVGAGI. The CDR3 spans 16 residues. As regards this clone: The antigen remains unidentified.

Sequencing used CD4+ T cells sorted from PBMCs after roughly 20-hour stimulation, obtained from a patient who received antiretroviral therapy. The TCR comes from an adult man with HIV who was CMV-seropositive. The V gene is TRBV6-5, the J gene TRBJ1-2, with D perhaps TRBD1 (6 bases). CDR3 DNA: TGTGCCAGCAGTTTAAACAGGGTCCCGGTTTCCTATGGCTACACCTTC. Encoded protein: CASSLNRVPVSYGYTF.